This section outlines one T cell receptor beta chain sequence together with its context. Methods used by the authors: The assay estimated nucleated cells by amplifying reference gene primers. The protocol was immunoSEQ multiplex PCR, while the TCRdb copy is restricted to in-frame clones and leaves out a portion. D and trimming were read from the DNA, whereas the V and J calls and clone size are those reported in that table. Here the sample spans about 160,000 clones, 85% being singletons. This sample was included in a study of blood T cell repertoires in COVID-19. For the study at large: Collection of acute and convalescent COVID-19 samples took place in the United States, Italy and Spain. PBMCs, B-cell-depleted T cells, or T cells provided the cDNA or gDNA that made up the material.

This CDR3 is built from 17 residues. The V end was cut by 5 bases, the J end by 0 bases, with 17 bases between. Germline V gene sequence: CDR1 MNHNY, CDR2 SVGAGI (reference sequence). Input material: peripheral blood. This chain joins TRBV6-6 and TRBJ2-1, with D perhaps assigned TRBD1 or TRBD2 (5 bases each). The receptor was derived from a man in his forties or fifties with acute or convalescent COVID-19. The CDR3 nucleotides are TGTGCCAGCAGTCGGACTCAGACAGTGAGCTCCTACAATGAGCAGTTCTTC. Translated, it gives CASSRTQTVSSYNEQFF.